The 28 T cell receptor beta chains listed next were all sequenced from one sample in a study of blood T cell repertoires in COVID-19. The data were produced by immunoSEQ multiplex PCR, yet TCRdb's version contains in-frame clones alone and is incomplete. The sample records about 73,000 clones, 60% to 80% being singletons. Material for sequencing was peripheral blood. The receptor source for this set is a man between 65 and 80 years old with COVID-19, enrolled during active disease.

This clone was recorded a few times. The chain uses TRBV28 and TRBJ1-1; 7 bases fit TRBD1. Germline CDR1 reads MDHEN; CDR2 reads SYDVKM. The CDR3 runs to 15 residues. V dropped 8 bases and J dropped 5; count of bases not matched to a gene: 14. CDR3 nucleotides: TGTGCCAGCCACACGTATACGGCAGGGGGAACTGAAGCTTTCTTT. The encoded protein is CASHTYTAGGTEAFF.

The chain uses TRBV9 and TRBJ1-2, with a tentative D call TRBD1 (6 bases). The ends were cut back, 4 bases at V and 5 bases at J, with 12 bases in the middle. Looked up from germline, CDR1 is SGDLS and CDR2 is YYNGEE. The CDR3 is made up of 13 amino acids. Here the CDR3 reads CASSPQGGYGYTF. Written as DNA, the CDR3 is TGTGCCAGCAGCCCACAGGGAGGGTATGGCTACACCTTC.

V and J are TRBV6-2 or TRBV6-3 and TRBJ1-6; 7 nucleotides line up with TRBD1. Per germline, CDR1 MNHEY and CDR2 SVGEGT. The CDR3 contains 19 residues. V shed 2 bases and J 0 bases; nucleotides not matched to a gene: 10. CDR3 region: CASSYATGITSSYNSPLHF. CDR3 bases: TGTGCCAGCAGTTACGCGACAGGGATTACAAGCTCCTATAATTCACCCCTCCACTTT.

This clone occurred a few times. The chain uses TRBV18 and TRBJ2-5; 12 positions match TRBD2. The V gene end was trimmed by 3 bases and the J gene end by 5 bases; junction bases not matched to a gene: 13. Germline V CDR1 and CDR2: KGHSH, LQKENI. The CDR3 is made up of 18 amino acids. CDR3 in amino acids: CASSPILGLAGNRETQYF. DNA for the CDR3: TGTGCCAGCTCACCTATACTAGGACTAGCGGGAAACAGGGAGACCCAGTACTTC.

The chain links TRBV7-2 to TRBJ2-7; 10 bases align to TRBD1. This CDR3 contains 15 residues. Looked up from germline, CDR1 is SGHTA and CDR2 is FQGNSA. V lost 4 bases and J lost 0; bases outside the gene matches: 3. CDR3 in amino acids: CASSSGQGSSYEQYF. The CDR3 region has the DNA TGTGCCAGCAGCTCGGGACAGGGGAGCTCCTACGAGCAGTACTTC.

The CDR3 nucleotides are TGTGCCAGCAGTGGACACTACGAGCAGTACTTC. Encoded protein: CASSGHYEQYF. The rearrangement links TRBV25-1 to TRBJ2-7; D gene unclear. The V end was cut by 4 bases, the J end by 3 bases, with 4 bases between. In germline, CDR1 is MGHDK, CDR2 SYGVNS. CDR3 length equals 11 residues.

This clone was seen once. The CDR3 sequence is CATSEVTGTAEFF. CDR3 nucleotides: TGTGCCACCAGTGAAGTAACCGGGACAGCGGAGTTCTTC. This rearrangement joins TRBV24-1 to TRBJ2-1; 7 nucleotides agree with TRBD1. The V gene's germline CDR1 is KGHDR and CDR2 SFDVKD. The CDR3 runs to 13 residues. The V and J ends lost 4 bases and 14 bases, in that order; junction bases with no gene match: 10.

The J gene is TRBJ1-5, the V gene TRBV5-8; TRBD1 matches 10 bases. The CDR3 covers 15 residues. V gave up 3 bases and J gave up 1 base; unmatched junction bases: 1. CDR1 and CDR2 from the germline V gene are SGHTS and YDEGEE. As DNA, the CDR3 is TGTGCCAGCAGCTCGGGACAGGGGAGCAATCAGCCCCAGCATTTT. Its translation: CASSSGQGSNQPQHF.

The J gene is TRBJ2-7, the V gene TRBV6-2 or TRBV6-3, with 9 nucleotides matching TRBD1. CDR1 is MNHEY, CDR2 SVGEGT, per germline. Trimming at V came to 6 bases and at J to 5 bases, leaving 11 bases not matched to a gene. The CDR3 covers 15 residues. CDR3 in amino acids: CASSRSPGQGHEQYF. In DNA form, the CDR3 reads TGTGCCAGCAGCCGATCCCCGGGACAGGGCCACGAGCAGTACTTC.

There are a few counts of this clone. CDR3 sequence (DNA): TGTGCCAGCAGACCGACAGGGGAGGCTAACTATGGCTACACCTTC. Its protein is CASRPTGEANYGYTF. The J gene is TRBJ1-2, the V gene TRBV5-6, with TRBD1 matching over 8 bases. The CDR3 is 15 amino acids. Trimming at V came to 5 bases and at J to 0 bases, leaving 6 bases not matched to a gene. The germline V gene encodes CDR1 SGHDT and CDR2 YYEEEE.

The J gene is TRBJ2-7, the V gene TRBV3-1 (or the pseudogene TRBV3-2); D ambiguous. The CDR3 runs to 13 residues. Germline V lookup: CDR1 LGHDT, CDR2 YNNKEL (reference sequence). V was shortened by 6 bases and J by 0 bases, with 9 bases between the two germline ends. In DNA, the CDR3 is TGTGCCAGCAGTGATCTAAGCTCCTACGAGCAGTACTTC. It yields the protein CASSDLSSYEQYF.

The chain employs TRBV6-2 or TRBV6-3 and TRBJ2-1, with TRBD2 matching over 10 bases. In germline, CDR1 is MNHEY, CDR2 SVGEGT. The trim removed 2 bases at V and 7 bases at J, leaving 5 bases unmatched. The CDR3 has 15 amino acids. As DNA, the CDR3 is TGTGCCAGCAGTTACGATAGCGGGAGGTCAAATGAGCAGTTCTTC. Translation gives CASSYDSGRSNEQFF.

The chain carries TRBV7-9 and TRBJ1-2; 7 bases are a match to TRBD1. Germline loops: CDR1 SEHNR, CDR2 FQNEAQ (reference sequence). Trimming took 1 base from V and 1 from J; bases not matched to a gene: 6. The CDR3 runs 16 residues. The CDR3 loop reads CASSLVGDSHNYGYTF. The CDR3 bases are TGTGCCAGCAGCTTAGTTGGGGACAGCCATAACTATGGCTACACCTTC.

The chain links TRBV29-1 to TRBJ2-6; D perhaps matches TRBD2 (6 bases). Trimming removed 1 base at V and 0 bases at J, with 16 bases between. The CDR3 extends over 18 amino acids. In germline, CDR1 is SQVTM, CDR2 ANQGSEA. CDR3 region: CSVEVNRRGSSGANVLTF. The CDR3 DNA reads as TGCAGCGTTGAAGTGAATAGACGGGGGAGCTCTGGGGCCAACGTCCTGACTTTC. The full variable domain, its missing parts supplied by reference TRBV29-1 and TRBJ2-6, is SAVISQKPSRDICQRGTSLTIQCQVDSQVTMMFWYRQQPGQSLTLIATANQGSEATYESGFVIDKFPISRPNLTFSTLTVSNMSPEDSSIYLCSVEVNRRGSSGANVLTFGAGSRLTVL.

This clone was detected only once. The CDR3 DNA reads as TGTGCCAGCAGCTTATTGGGGGGGCGCAGGGAAAAACTGTTTTTT. It yields the protein CASSLLGGRREKLFF. The gene calls are TRBV7-2 and TRBJ1-4, with D possibly matching TRBD1 (6 bases). The CDR3 totals 15 residues. The V gene lost 2 bases and the J gene lost 8 bases, with 15 bases spanning the gap. Germline V lookup: CDR1 SGHTA, CDR2 FQGNSA.

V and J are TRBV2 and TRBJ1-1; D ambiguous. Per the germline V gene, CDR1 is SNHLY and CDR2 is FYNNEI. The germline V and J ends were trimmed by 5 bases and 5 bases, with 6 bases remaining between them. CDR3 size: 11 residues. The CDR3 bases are TGTGCCAGCAGTCCCTTTACTGAAGCTTTCTTT. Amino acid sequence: CASSPFTEAFF.

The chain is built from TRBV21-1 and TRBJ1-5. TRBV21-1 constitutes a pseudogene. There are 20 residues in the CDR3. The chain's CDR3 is CASSKLGERASGGCNQPQHF. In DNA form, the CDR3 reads TGTGCCAGCAGCAAACTTGGGGAAAGGGCCTCGGGAGGCTGCAATCAGCCCCAGCATTTT.

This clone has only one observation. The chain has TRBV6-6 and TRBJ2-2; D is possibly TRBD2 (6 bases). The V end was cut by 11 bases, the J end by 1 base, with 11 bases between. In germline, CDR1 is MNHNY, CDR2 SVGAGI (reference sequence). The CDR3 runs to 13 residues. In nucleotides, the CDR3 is TGTGCCTGCCGGCGGGGGAACACCGGGGAGCTGTTTTTT. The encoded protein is CACRRGNTGELFF.

CDR3 bases: TGCGCCAGCAGCCCCGGAGGCACGGGGAGCGAAAAACTGTTTTTT. Encoded protein: CASSPGGTGSEKLFF. The rearrangement uses TRBV5-1 and TRBJ1-4, with no clear D. The CDR3 length is 15 residues. CDR1 SGHRS and CDR2 YFSETQ come from the germline V gene. V was cut by 4 bases and J by 8 bases, with 18 bases left in between.

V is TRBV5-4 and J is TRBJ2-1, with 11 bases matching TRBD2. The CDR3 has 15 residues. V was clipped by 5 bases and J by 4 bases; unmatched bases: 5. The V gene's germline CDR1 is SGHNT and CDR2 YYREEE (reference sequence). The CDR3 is CASRGGLADYNEQFF. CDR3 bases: TGTGCCAGCAGGGGGGGACTAGCGGATTACAATGAGCAGTTCTTC.

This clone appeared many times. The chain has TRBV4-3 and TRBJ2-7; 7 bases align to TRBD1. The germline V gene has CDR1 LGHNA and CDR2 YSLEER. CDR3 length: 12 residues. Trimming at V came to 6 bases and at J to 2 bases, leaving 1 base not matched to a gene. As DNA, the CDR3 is TGCGCCAGCAGAGGGACAGCCTACGAGCAGTACTTC. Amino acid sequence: CASRGTAYEQYF.

The CDR3 DNA sequence: TGTGCCAGCAGTTCCTTGGGGGGAGGCTATGGCTACACCTTC. This translates into CASSSLGGGYGYTF. V and J are TRBV6-5 and TRBJ1-2; TRBD1 might be the D (5 bases). CDR3 length equals 14 residues. Germline loops: CDR1 MNHEY, CDR2 SVGAGI. The ends were cut back, 4 bases at V and 4 bases at J, with 13 bases in the middle.

The CDR3 DNA sequence: TGTGCCAGCAGTTTGGGGGTAGCGGGAAGGGACACCGGGGAGCTGTTTTTT. Amino acid sequence: CASSLGVAGRDTGELFF. The gene calls are TRBV28 and TRBJ2-2, with 8 bases lining up with TRBD2. The CDR3 spans 17 residues. V was pared by 3 bases and J by 3 bases, with 9 bases of the junction left unmatched. Germline lookup yields CDR1 MDHEN and CDR2 SYDVKM.

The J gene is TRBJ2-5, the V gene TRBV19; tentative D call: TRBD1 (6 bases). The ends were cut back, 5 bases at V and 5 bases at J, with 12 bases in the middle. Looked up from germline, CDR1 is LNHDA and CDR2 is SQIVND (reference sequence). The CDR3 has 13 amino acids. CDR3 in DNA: TGTGCCAGTAGTCTAGGGACATTCGAGACCCAGTACTTC. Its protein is CASSLGTFETQYF.

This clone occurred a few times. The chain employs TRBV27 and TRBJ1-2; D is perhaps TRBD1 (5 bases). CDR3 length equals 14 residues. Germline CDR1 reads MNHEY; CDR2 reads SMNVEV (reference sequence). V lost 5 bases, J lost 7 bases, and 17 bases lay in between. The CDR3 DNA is TGTGCCAGCAGTGACACAGGTTACACTGCTGGCTACACCTTC. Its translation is CASSDTGYTAGYTF.

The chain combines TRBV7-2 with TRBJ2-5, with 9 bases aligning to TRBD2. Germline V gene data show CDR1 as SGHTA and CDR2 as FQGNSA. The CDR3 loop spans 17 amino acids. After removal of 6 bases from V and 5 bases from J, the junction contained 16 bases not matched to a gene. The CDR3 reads CASSYPGLTSGFETQYF. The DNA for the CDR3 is TGTGCCAGCAGTTACCCCGGACTAACTAGCGGGTTTGAGACCCAGTACTTC.

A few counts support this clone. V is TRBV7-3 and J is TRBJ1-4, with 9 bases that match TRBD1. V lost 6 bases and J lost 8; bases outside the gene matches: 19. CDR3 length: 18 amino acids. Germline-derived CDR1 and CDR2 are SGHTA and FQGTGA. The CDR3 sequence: CASSGGQGWSTPQEKLFF. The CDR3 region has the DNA TGTGCCAGCAGTGGGGGACAGGGTTGGTCAACCCCCCAGGAAAAACTGTTTTTT. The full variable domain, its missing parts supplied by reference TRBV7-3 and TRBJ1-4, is GAGVSQTPSNKVTEKGKYVELRCDPISGHTALYWYRQSLGQGPEFLIYFQGTGAADDSGLPNDRFFAVRPEGSVSTLKIQRTERGDSAVYLCASSGGQGWSTPQEKLFFGSGTQLSVL.

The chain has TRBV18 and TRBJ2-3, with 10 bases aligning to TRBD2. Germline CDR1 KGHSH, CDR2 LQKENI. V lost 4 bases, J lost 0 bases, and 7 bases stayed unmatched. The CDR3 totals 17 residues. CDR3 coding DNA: TGTGCCAGCTCACGGGCTAGCGGGAGCGCTAGCACAGATACGCAGTATTTT. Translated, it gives CASSRASGSASTDTQYF. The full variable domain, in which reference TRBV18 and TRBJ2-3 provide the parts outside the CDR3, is NAGVMQNPRHLVRRRGQEARLRCSPMKGHSHVYWYRQLPEEGLKFMVYLQKENIIDESGMPKERFSAEFPKEGPSILRIQQVVRGDSAAYFCASSRASGSASTDTQYFGPGTRLTVL.